These T cell receptor beta chains were read from a single sample in a study of vaccination effects on CD4 cells after COVID-19. The table came from immunoSEQ multiplex PCR; TCRdb's copy has only in-frame clones and leaves some out. The repertoire holds around 63,000 clones, with roughly 76% as singletons. The antigens of these receptors remain unknown. Sequencing used CD4+ T cells from PBMCs cultured with HCoV-OC43 spike peptides, obtained before COVID-19 vaccination. All receptors come from a human donor who received a COVID-19 vaccine. The conserved cysteine and the conserved F or W are not part of the CDR3 here. Where a row states a size, it is once, few, many or the class of an expanded clone; other rows omit it.

v_call: TRBV29-1
clone_size: few
j_call: TRBJ1-2
cdr3_aa: SVERAGSGYT

v_call: TRBV7-9
clone_size: .
j_call: TRBJ2-2
cdr3_aa: ASSQVPPTGYTGELF

v_call: TRBV12-5
clone_size: .
j_call: TRBJ2-3
cdr3_aa: ASGPRTDGTDTQY

v_call: TRBV29-1
clone_size: once
j_call: TRBJ2-6
cdr3_aa: SVVGASNGANVLT

v_call: TRBV9
clone_size: .
j_call: TRBJ2-1
cdr3_aa: ASSVFGGGQSSYNEQF

v_call: TRBV6-1
clone_size: once
j_call: TRBJ1-2
cdr3_aa: ASSRLDRDGGYT

v_call: TRBV28
clone_size: .
j_call: TRBJ1-6
cdr3_aa: ASIGFGGPSYNSPLH

v_call: TRBV6-1
clone_size: .
j_call: TRBJ1-2
cdr3_aa: ASRATRGDDYGYT

v_call: TRBV24-1
clone_size: .
j_call: TRBJ1-5
cdr3_aa: ATSDGMSNQPQH

v_call: TRBV7-9
clone_size: few
j_call: TRBJ1-2
cdr3_aa: ASSLRAGTYGYT

v_call: TRBV7-3
clone_size: few
j_call: TRBJ2-1
cdr3_aa: ASSQRLAAYNEQF

v_call: TRBV12-3/TRBV12-4
clone_size: .
j_call: TRBJ1-1
cdr3_aa: ASSFQGSTEAF

v_call: TRBV14
clone_size: few
j_call: TRBJ1-2
cdr3_aa: ASSQELGGADGYT

v_call: TRBV5-4
clone_size: .
j_call: TRBJ2-5
cdr3_aa: ASSFGTGIQETQY

v_call: TRBV30
clone_size: .
j_call: TRBJ1-5
cdr3_aa: AWSVGGPNQPQH

v_call: TRBV9
clone_size: .
j_call: TRBJ1-2
cdr3_aa: ASSVGPVVDGYT

v_call: TRBV6-1
clone_size: .
j_call: TRBJ1-6
cdr3_aa: ASSEEVQTPLH

v_call: TRBV5-1
clone_size: .
j_call: TRBJ2-2
cdr3_aa: ASSLRAGQVGSTGELF

v_call: TRBV6-5
clone_size: .
j_call: TRBJ2-2
cdr3_aa: ASSYNGGTGELF

v_call: TRBV30
clone_size: .
j_call: TRBJ1-2
cdr3_aa: AWRRPGSSNYGYT

v_call: TRBV7-3
clone_size: .
j_call: TRBJ1-1
cdr3_aa: ASAVTGAQGEAF

v_call: TRBV24-1
clone_size: .
j_call: TRBJ2-2
cdr3_aa: ATSDFSGTSGELF

v_call: TRBV7-3
clone_size: .
j_call: TRBJ2-4
cdr3_aa: ASSLSGRGAKNIQY

v_call: TRBV19
clone_size: .
j_call: TRBJ2-3
cdr3_aa: ASRGAITDTQY

v_call: TRBV5-1
clone_size: .
j_call: TRBJ1-3
cdr3_aa: ASSLEGRTSGNTIY

v_call: TRBV5-1
clone_size: once
j_call: TRBJ2-3
cdr3_aa: ASSLVTSGGEDTQY

v_call: TRBV6-6
clone_size: .
j_call: TRBJ2-4
cdr3_aa: ATVPALPRNIQY

v_call: TRBV28
clone_size: few
j_call: TRBJ1-1
cdr3_aa: ASSLVEGNTEAF